Below, 14 T cell receptor beta chains from the same sample are listed, as sequenced in a study of blood T cell repertoires in COVID-19. The table came from immunoSEQ multiplex PCR; TCRdb's copy has only in-frame clones and leaves some out. The sample lists about 260,000 clones, about 85% occurring once. The sample consisted of peripheral blood. Source of these receptors: a woman aged 45-60 years who had recovered from COVID-19.

The CDR3 sequence: CASSFQGATEAFF. The CDR3 DNA reads TGTGCCAGCAGTTTTCAGGGGGCCACTGAAGCTTTCTTT. The V and J genes are TRBV12-3 or TRBV12-4 and TRBJ1-1; 8 bases align to TRBD1. Unmatched junction bases numbered 1, after V lost 3 bases and J lost 4 bases. This CDR3 region has 13 residues.

In nucleotides, the CDR3 is TGCGCCAGCAGCTTGGCCCAGGGAGGGGACTCACCCCTCCACTTT. It encodes CASSLAQGGDSPLHF. This sequence joins TRBV5-1 and TRBJ1-6; tentatively, D is TRBD1 (5 bases). This CDR3 is built from 15 residues. Trimming stripped 0 bases from V and 10 bases from J, with 14 bases between. CDR1 and CDR2 from the germline V gene are SGHRS and YFSETQ.

V usage is TRBV7-9 and J usage is TRBJ2-3, with a weak D call TRBD2 (5 bases). The CDR3 is 16 amino acids. The V gene's germline CDR1 is SEHNR and CDR2 FQNEAQ (reference sequence). Trimming removed 4 bases at V and 3 bases at J, with 17 bases between. The CDR3 nucleotides are TGTGCCAGCAGCTCCTCCGGAGCGGCTCTGACAGATACGCAGTATTTT. Protein sequence: CASSSSGAALTDTQYF.

The chain employs TRBV5-6 and TRBJ1-3; tentatively, D is TRBD1 (5 bases). Trimming shortened V by 0 bases and J by 0 bases, and 13 bases separated the two germline ends. CDR1 and CDR2 (germline): SGHDT, YYEEEE. The CDR3 length is 17 residues. As DNA, the CDR3 is TGTGCCAGCAGCTTGGTCGGACGGGGGTCCTCTGGAAACACCATATATTTT. Translated: CASSLVGRGSSGNTIYF.

This clone was picked up one time. The chain links TRBV2 to TRBJ1-1; 7 nucleotides line up with TRBD1. From germline, CDR1 is SNHLY and CDR2 FYNNEI. The CDR3 is 15 amino acids. V trimming: 3 bases; J trimming: 0 bases; junction bases outside the gene matches: 4. CDR3 DNA sequence: TGTGCCAGCAGTGATTGGGACAGACTGAACACTGAAGCTTTCTTT. Translated, it gives CASSDWDRLNTEAFF.

The gene calls are TRBV7-2 and TRBJ1-4, with 7 positions matching TRBD1. Trimming took 6 bases from V and 5 from J; bases not matched to a gene: 9. Germline V lookup: CDR1 SGHTA, CDR2 FQGNSA. The CDR3 is made up of 15 amino acids. This chain's CDR3 is CASSQYGTDNEKLFF. The CDR3 DNA is TGTGCCAGCAGTCAATACGGGACAGACAATGAAAAACTGTTTTTT. The full variable domain, rest sourced from reference TRBV7-2 and TRBJ1-4, is GAGVSQSPSNKVTEKGKDVELRCDPISGHTALYWYRQSLGQGLEFLIYFQGNSAPDKSGLPSDRFSAERTGGSVSTLTIQRTQQEDSAVYLCASSQYGTDNEKLFFGSGTQLSVL.

This sequence joins TRBV9 and TRBJ1-2, with 9 bases identical to TRBD1. With 0 bases clipped from V and 3 bases from J, the junction kept 3 bases outside the gene matches. CDR1 is SGDLS, CDR2 YYNGEE, per germline. This CDR3 comprises 15 residues. In nucleotides, the CDR3 is TGTGCCAGCAGCGTAGCGGGACAGGGACACTATGGCTACACCTTC. Translation gives CASSVAGQGHYGYTF.

This clone came up a few times. CDR3 region: CASSFDGGSGNTIYF. In nucleotides, the CDR3 is TGTGCCAGCAGCTTCGACGGAGGCTCTGGAAACACCATATATTTT. The chain joins TRBV6-5 to TRBJ1-3; no clear D. Germline V gene lookup returns CDR1 MNHEY and CDR2 SVGAGI. This CDR3 has 15 amino acids. V was clipped by 6 bases and J by 0 bases, with 12 bases between them.

V gene TRBV9 combines with J gene TRBJ2-5, with 8 bases matching TRBD1. In germline, CDR1 is SGDLS, CDR2 YYNGEE. This CDR3 has 15 residues. The J segment lost 2 bases and the V segment lost 0 bases, leaving 3 bases of the junction unmatched. CDR3 in amino acids: CASSVGDRPQETQYF. CDR3 DNA sequence: TGTGCCAGCAGCGTAGGGGACAGGCCTCAAGAGACCCAGTACTTC. The whole variable domain, filled in from reference TRBV9 and TRBJ2-5, reads DSGVTQTPKHLITATGQRVTLRCSPRSGDLSVYWYQQSLDQGLQFLIQYYNGEERAKGNILERFSAQQFPDLHSELNLSSLELGDSALYFCASSVGDRPQETQYFGPGTRLLVL.

The chain has TRBV4-2 and TRBJ2-1; 7 nucleotides agree with TRBD2. J was trimmed by 2 bases and V by 0 bases; bases with no gene match: 7. Looked up from germline, CDR1 is LGHNA and CDR2 is YNFKEQ. The CDR3 is 17 amino acids. The CDR3 loop reads CASSQERGSGAYNEQFF. The CDR3, as DNA: TGTGCCAGCAGCCAAGAAAGGGGCAGCGGGGCCTACAATGAGCAGTTCTTC.

In this sample, this clone turned up a few times. The V and J genes are TRBV6-2 or TRBV6-3 and TRBJ1-4; D is uncertain. The germline CDR1 and CDR2 sequences are MNHEY and SVGEGT. The CDR3 consists of 15 residues. V gave up 5 bases and J gave up 0 bases, with 10 bases separating them. The CDR3 DNA follows: TGTGCCAGCAGTGAGAACAGTGCAACTAATGAAAAACTGTTTTTT. This gives the protein CASSENSATNEKLFF.

The chain couples TRBV28 to TRBJ1-1; 7 bases map to TRBD1. The CDR3 has 14 amino acids. Germline CDR1 reads MDHEN; CDR2 reads SYDVKM. J gave up 2 bases and V 6 bases, and 6 bases lay outside the gene matches. CDR3 residues: CASSLRTGNTEAFF. In DNA form, the CDR3 reads TGTGCCAGCAGCTTAAGGACAGGTAACACTGAAGCTTTCTTT.

The gene calls are TRBV28 and TRBJ1-1; a weak D match, TRBD1 (5 bases). Germline values: CDR1 MDHEN, CDR2 SYDVKM. The CDR3 totals 14 residues. Trimming stripped 4 bases from V and 6 bases from J, with 15 bases between. The CDR3 here is CASSSSGGFSEAFF. CDR3 bases: TGTGCCAGCAGTTCCTCGGGGGGGTTTTCTGAAGCTTTCTTT.

The genes are TRBV7-2 and TRBJ2-1; TRBD2 aligns across 13 bases. This CDR3 has 15 amino acids. Trimming removed 5 bases from V and 8 bases from J; junction bases left unmatched: 6. Germline V gene data show CDR1 as SGHTA and CDR2 as FQGNSA. CDR3 region: CASSHWTSGRDEQFF. CDR3 coding DNA: TGTGCCAGCAGCCATTGGACTAGCGGGAGAGATGAGCAGTTCTTC.